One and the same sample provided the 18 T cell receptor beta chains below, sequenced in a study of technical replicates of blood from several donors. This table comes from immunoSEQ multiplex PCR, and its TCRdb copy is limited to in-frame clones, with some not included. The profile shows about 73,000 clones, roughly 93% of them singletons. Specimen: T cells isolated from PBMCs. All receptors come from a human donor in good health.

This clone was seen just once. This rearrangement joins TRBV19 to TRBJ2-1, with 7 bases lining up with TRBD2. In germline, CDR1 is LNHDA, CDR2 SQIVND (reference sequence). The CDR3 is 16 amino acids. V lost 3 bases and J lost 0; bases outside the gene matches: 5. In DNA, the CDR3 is TGTGCCAGTAGTATCCTAGCGGTAAGCTCCTACAATGAGCAGTTCTTC. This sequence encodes CASSILAVSSYNEQFF.

Written as DNA, the CDR3 is TGTGCCACCAGCAGAGATTTACTAGCTTATAACAATGAGCAGTTCTTC. This gives the protein CATSRDLLAYNNEQFF. The chain has TRBV15 and TRBJ2-1, with D maybe TRBD2 (6 bases). The ends were cut back, 0 bases at V and 5 bases at J, with 14 bases in the middle. Germline V lookup: CDR1 LNHNV, CDR2 YYDKDF (reference sequence). The CDR3 loop spans 16 amino acids.

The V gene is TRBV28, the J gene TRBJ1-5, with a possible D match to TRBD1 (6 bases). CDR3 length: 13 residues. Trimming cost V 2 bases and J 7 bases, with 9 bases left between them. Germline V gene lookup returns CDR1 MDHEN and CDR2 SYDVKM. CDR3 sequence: CASSLHQGQPQHF. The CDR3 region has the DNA TGTGCCAGCAGTTTACATCAGGGGCAGCCCCAGCATTTT.

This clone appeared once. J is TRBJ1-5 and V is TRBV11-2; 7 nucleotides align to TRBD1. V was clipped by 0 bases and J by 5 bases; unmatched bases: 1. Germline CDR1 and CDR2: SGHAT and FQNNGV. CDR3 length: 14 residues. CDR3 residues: CASSLETGHQPQHF. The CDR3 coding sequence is TGTGCCAGCAGCTTAGAGACAGGGCATCAGCCCCAGCATTTT.

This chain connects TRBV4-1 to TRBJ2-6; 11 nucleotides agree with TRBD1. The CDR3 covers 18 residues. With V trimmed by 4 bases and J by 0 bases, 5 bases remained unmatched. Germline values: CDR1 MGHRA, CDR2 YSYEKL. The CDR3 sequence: CASSRGQGARSGANVLTF. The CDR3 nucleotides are TGCGCCAGCAGCCGCGGACAGGGGGCGCGCTCTGGGGCCAACGTCCTGACTTTC.

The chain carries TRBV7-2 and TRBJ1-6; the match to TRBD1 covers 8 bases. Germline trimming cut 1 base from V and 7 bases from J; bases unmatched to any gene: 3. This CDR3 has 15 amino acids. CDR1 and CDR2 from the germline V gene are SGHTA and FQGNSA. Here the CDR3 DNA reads TGTGCCAGCAGCTTAGTCGGGACAGGAAATTCACCCCTCCACTTT. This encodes CASSLVGTGNSPLHF.

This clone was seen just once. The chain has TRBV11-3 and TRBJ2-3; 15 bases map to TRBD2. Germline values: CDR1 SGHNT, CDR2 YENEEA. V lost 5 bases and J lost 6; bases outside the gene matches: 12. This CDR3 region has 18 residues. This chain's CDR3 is CASSPSSGLAGGWDTQYF. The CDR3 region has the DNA TGTGCCAGCAGCCCGTCCTCCGGACTAGCGGGGGGGTGGGATACGCAGTATTTT.

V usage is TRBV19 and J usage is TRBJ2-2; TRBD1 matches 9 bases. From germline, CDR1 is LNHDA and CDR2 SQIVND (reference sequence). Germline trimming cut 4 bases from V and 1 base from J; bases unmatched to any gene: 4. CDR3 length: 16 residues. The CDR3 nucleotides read TGTGCCAGTAGTACGGGGACAGGGTGGAACACCGGGGAGCTGTTTTTT. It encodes CASSTGTGWNTGELFF.

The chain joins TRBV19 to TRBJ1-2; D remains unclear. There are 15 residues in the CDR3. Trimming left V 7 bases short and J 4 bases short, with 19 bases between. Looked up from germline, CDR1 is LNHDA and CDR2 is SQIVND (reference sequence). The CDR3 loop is CASTVTEGSIYGYTF. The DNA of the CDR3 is TGTGCCAGTACCGTCACTGAGGGTTCGATCTATGGCTACACCTTC.

DNA of the CDR3: TGTGCCAGCTCCCACGGACAGGGTGGCTACAATGAGCAGTTCTTC. This encodes CASSHGQGGYNEQFF. The V call is TRBV18, the J call TRBJ2-1, with 8 bases fitting TRBD1. CDR3 size: 15 residues. V lost 6 bases to trimming and J lost 3 bases; unmatched junction nucleotides: 7. The germline V gene has CDR1 KGHSH and CDR2 LQKENI.

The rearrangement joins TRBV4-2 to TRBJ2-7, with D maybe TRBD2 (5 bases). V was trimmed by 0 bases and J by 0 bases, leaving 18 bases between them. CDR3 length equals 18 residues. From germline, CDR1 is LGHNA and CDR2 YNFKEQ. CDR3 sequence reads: CASSQELSLRAPSYEQYF. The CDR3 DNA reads TGTGCCAGCAGCCAAGAATTAAGCTTGCGGGCCCCCTCCTACGAGCAGTACTTC.

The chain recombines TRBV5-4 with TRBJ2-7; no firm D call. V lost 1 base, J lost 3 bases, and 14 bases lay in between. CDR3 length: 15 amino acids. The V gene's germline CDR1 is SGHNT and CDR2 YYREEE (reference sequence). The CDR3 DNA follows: TGTGCCAGCAGCTTGCCCCATGTGGGCAGCTACGAGCAGTACTTC. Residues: CASSLPHVGSYEQYF. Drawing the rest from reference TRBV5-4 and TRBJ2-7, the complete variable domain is ETGVTQSPTHLIKTRGQQVTLRCSSQSGHNTVSWYQQALGQGPQFIFQYYREEENGRGNFPPRFSGLQFPNYSSELNVNALELDDSALYLCASSLPHVGSYEQYFGPGTRLTVT.

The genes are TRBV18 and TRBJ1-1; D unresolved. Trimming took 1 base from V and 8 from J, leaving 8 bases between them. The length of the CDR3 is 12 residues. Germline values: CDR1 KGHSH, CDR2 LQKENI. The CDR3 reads CASSPLQAEAFF. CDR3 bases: TGTGCCAGCTCACCACTGCAGGCAGAAGCTTTCTTT.

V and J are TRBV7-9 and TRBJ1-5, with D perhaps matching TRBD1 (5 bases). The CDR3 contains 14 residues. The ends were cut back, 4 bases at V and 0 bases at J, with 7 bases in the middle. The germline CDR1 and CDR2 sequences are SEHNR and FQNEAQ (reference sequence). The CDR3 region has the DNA TGTGCCAGCAGCTCGACAGTTAGCAATCAGCCCCAGCATTTT. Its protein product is CASSSTVSNQPQHF.

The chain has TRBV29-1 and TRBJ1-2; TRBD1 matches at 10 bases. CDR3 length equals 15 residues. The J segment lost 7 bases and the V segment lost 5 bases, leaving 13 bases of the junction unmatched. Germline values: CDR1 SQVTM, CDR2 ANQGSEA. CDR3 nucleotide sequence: TGCAGCGTTCACCGAGAGAGACAGGGGGCGCGTGGCTACACCTTC. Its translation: CSVHRERQGARGYTF.

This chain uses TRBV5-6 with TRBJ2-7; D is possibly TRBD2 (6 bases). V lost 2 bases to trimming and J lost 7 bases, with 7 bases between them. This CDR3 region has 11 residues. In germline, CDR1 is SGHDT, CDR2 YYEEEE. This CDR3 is CASSFAGEQYF. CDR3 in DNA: TGTGCCAGCAGCTTCGCGGGGGAGCAGTACTTC.

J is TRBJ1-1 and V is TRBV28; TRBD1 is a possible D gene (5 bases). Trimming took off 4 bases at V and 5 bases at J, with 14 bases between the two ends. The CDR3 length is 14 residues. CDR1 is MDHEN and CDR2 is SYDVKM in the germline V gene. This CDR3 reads CASSWAFRTTEAFF. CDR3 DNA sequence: TGTGCCAGCAGTTGGGCCTTCCGGACAACTGAAGCTTTCTTT.

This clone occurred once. In nucleotides, the CDR3 is TGTGCCAGTAGCGAGACGCCGGGTGGCTACACCTTC. Encoded protein: CASSETPGGYTF. The gene calls are TRBV19 and TRBJ1-2; no clear D gene. With 6 bases removed from V and 7 bases from J, the gap between germline ends came to 12 bases. Looked up from germline, CDR1 is LNHDA and CDR2 is SQIVND (reference sequence). This CDR3 is 12 amino acids long. Filled out from reference TRBV19 and TRBJ1-2, the complete variable domain reads DGGITQSPKYLFRKEGQNVTLSCEQNLNHDAMYWYRQDPGQGLRLIYYSQIVNDFQKGDIAEGYSVSREKKESFPLTVTSAQKNPTAFYLCASSETPGGYTFGSGTRLTVV.